Sequencing of this T cell receptor (beta chain) was carried out in a study of read filtering for tumor transcriptome and immune sequencing. This clonotype has ten or more counts. At the time of active disease, bone marrow was collected from every patient. The library was built from approximately 400 ng RNA with molecular barcoded adaptors for alpha/delta and beta/gamma chains. MiXCR was run by TCRdb on the reads, yielding one entry per CDR3 protein. Among over 55,000 distinct CDR3 sequences, approximately 13% were seen once, and the ten largest hold approximately 47%. The CDR3 is made up of 16 amino acids. V was trimmed by 7 bases and J by 2 bases, leaving 17 bases between them. Germline loops: CDR1 SNHLY, CDR2 FYNNEI.

Sequenced sample: a population of CD138-negative cells sorted from bone marrow. The sequence derives from a donor at least 40 years old with multiple myeloma. This chain connects TRBV2 to TRBJ2-2, with a possible D match to TRBD1 (6 bases). CDR3 loop: CASNLPGQLNTGELFF. CDR3 nucleotides: TGTGCCAGCAACCTCCCGGGACAACTTAACACCGGGGAGCTGTTTTTT.